Following are 25 T cell receptor beta chains from one sample sequenced in a study of cytomegalovirus exposure and HLA in healthy donors. 60 Vbeta and 13 Jbeta primers were used in PCR. Assay: immunoSEQ multiplex PCR; the TCRdb copy retains only in-frame clones and omits some. The sample includes about 170,000 clones, 73% seen only once; the top ten take about 4.9%. Sequenced input: PBMCs. Receptor source: a woman aged 18-30 years in good health and CMV-seropositive.

This chain joins TRBV4-2 and TRBJ1-2; D possibly corresponds to TRBD1 (5 bases). This CDR3 contains 15 residues. V lost 3 bases and J lost 0, with 11 bases in between. Germline V gene lookup returns CDR1 LGHNA and CDR2 YNFKEQ. CDR3 nucleotides: TGTGCCAGCAGCCAGAGCGGGACGGCTAACTATGGCTACACCTTC. Residues: CASSQSGTANYGYTF.

This clone was seen only a few times. The gene calls are TRBV13 and TRBJ2-3, with 11 bases identical to TRBD2. V trimming: 4 bases; J trimming: 2 bases; junction bases outside the gene matches: 5. CDR3 length: 16 residues. Germline values: CDR1 PRHDT, CDR2 FYEKMQ (reference sequence). The CDR3 sequence: CASSYPSGGNTDTQYF. Here the CDR3 DNA reads TGTGCCAGCAGCTACCCTAGCGGGGGGAACACAGATACGCAGTATTTT.

A note on this clone: Relative to the germline gene, one junction end is altered; a read error may explain this. The chain recombines TRBV10-3 with TRBJ1-1; D gene ambiguous. The CDR3 contains 11 residues. From germline, CDR1 is ENHRY and CDR2 SYGVKD. The CDR3 spells CAISESTEAFF. In nucleotides, the CDR3 is TGTGCCATCAGTGAGAGCACTGAGGCTTTCTTT.

This rearrangement joins TRBV10-1 to TRBJ2-7; 9 nucleotides agree with TRBD1. Germline V gene sequence: CDR1 WNHNN, CDR2 SYGVQD (reference sequence). The trim removed 3 bases at V and 2 bases at J, leaving 8 bases unmatched. The CDR3 loop spans 16 amino acids. The CDR3 here is CASSDPPGTGPYEQYF. CDR3 in DNA: TGCGCCAGCAGTGACCCGCCTGGGACAGGGCCCTACGAGCAGTACTTC.

The chain carries TRBV5-4 and TRBJ2-5, with a possible D match to TRBD2 (6 bases). CDR3 length equals 16 residues. CDR1 is SGHNT, CDR2 YYREEE, per germline (reference sequence). V was cut by 3 bases and J by 4 bases, with 19 bases left in between. The CDR3 loop is CASSSRGGDGLETQYF. CDR3 in DNA: TGTGCCAGCAGCTCCCGAGGCGGGGATGGACTAGAGACCCAGTACTTC. Drawing the rest from reference TRBV5-4 and TRBJ2-5, the complete variable domain is ETGVTQSPTHLIKTRGQQVTLRCSSQSGHNTVSWYQQALGQGPQFIFQYYREEENGRGNFPPRFSGLQFPNYSSELNVNALELDDSALYLCASSSRGGDGLETQYFGPGTRLLVL.

The table lists this clone with a few counts. This chain joins TRBV7-2 and TRBJ2-1; 7 bases match TRBD2. V lost 1 base and J lost 0; bases outside the gene matches: 3. The CDR3 is 16 residues long. The germline gives CDR1 SGHTA, CDR2 FQGNSA. CDR3 protein: CASSLGAGISYNEQFF. The CDR3 region has the DNA TGTGCCAGCAGCTTAGGAGCGGGGATCTCCTACAATGAGCAGTTCTTC.

The chain uses TRBV5-1 and TRBJ2-5; D possibly corresponds to TRBD2 (7 bases). The CDR3 is made up of 13 amino acids. Germline-derived CDR1 and CDR2 are SGHRS and YFSETQ. Between the trimmed V and J ends, which lost 4 bases and 2 bases, there was a span of 9 bases. The CDR3 here is CASSGGAQETQYF. Here the CDR3 DNA reads TGCGCCAGCAGCGGGGGGGCTCAAGAGACCCAGTACTTC.

This clone was observed once. The chain links TRBV2 to TRBJ1-1; D is perhaps TRBD1 (6 bases). Germline V CDR1 and CDR2: SNHLY, FYNNEI. Trimming left V 6 bases short and J 1 base short, with 21 bases between. CDR3 length: 17 residues. CDR3 nucleotide sequence: TGTGCCAGCAGCGATACAGGTGGGGGCTTTTGGAACACTGAAGCTTTCTTT. As protein: CASSDTGGGFWNTEAFF.

The chain joins TRBV5-1 to TRBJ1-2; TRBD1 matches at 10 bases. With 4 bases clipped from V and 4 bases from J, the junction kept 7 bases outside the gene matches. Germline values: CDR1 SGHRS, CDR2 YFSETQ. This CDR3 contains 15 residues. In nucleotides, the CDR3 is TGCGCCAGCAGCCAGCGACAGGGGGCCGGCTATGGCTACACCTTC. Translating it yields CASSQRQGAGYGYTF.

The CDR3 DNA reads as TGTGCCATAACCAGGCAAGTGGGCTATGGCTACACCTTC. Translated: CAITRQVGYGYTF. V gene TRBV6-1 combines with J gene TRBJ1-2; D is uncertain. This CDR3 region has 13 residues. In germline, CDR1 is MNHNS, CDR2 SASEGT. V was clipped by 10 bases and J by 4 bases, with 16 bases between them.

This chain uses TRBV5-8 with TRBJ2-3; no clear D gene. The germline V and J ends were trimmed by 4 bases and 0 bases, with 9 bases remaining between them. Germline V gene lookup returns CDR1 SGHTS and CDR2 YDEGEE. This CDR3 has 14 amino acids. CDR3 loop: CASSPVPSTDTQYF. Here the CDR3 DNA reads TGTGCCAGCAGCCCAGTGCCTAGCACAGATACGCAGTATTTT.

This chain links TRBV11-2 with TRBJ2-5; 10 positions agree with TRBD1. The tail of the sequence fits TRBJ2-7 better, so the J call may be wrong. The CDR3 is made up of 16 amino acids. Germline CDR1 reads SGHAT; CDR2 reads FQNNGV. Here the CDR3 DNA reads TGTGCCAGCAGCTTAGATTTCGACAGGGGGCACTACGAGCAGTACTTC. Protein sequence: CASSLDFDRGHYEQYF.

The rearrangement joins TRBV2 to TRBJ2-5; D is uncertain. V lost 6 bases and J lost 8, with 10 bases in between. The germline gives CDR1 SNHLY, CDR2 FYNNEI. This CDR3 is built from 11 residues. The CDR3 protein is CASSEIRTQYF. The CDR3 DNA is TGTGCCAGCAGCGAAATTAGAACCCAGTACTTC.

The V and J genes are TRBV4-3 and TRBJ1-4, with a tentative D call TRBD1 (6 bases). This CDR3 region has 16 residues. Germline-derived CDR1 and CDR2 are LGHNA and YSLEER. V shed 0 bases and J shed 4 bases, with 12 bases lying between them. CDR3 bases: TGCGCCAGCAGCCAAGAGGGTTACAGGGTTAATGAAAAACTGTTTTTT. It codes for CASSQEGYRVNEKLFF.

The V call is TRBV12-5, the J call TRBJ1-2, with D possibly being TRBD1 (6 bases). This CDR3 has 14 amino acids. Germline assignment: CDR1 LGHNT and CDR2 FRNRAP. V was trimmed by 0 bases and J by 6 bases, leaving 11 bases between them. The CDR3: CASGLVGGFHGYTF. The CDR3 bases are TGTGCTAGTGGTTTGGTAGGGGGATTCCATGGCTACACCTTC. The full variable domain, its missing parts supplied by reference TRBV12-5 and TRBJ1-2, is DARVTQTPRHKVTEMGQEVTMRCQPILGHNTVFWYRQTMMQGLELLAYFRNRAPLDDSGMPKDRFSAEMPDATLATLKIQPSEPRDSAVYFCASGLVGGFHGYTFGSGTRLTVV.

This chain uses TRBV7-2 with TRBJ1-1; 7 bases are a match to TRBD1. CDR3 length: 17 residues. With V trimmed by 5 bases and J by 5 bases, 17 bases remained unmatched. In germline, CDR1 is SGHTA, CDR2 FQGNSA. The DNA for the CDR3 is TGTGCCAGCAGCCTCGGACAGGACAGCCTATATGGGACTGAAGCTTTCTTT. Its translation: CASSLGQDSLYGTEAFF. The variable domain in full, completed from reference TRBV7-2 and TRBJ1-1, reads GAGVSQSPSNKVTEKGKDVELRCDPISGHTALYWYRQSLGQGLEFLIYFQGNSAPDKSGLPSDRFSAERTGGSVSTLTIQRTQQEDSAVYLCASSLGQDSLYGTEAFFGQGTRLTVV.

V gene TRBV6-5 combines with J gene TRBJ2-5, with D perhaps TRBD2 (5 bases). V was trimmed by 7 bases and J by 7 bases, leaving 13 bases between them. Germline V gene data show CDR1 as MNHEY and CDR2 as SVGAGI. The CDR3 has 12 amino acids. The chain's CDR3 is CASTDYRTTQYF. In DNA, the CDR3 is TGTGCCAGCACCGACTACCGGACGACCCAGTACTTC.

The V gene is TRBV9, the J gene TRBJ2-7; maybe TRBD2 (5 bases). This CDR3 spans 15 amino acids. The V end lost 0 bases, the J end lost 0 bases, and 10 bases lay between the germline ends. Germline CDR1 reads SGDLS; CDR2 reads YYNGEE. The CDR3 nucleotides are TGTGCCAGCAGCGTAGCCGGGGAGATCTCCTACGAGCAGTACTTC. As protein: CASSVAGEISYEQYF.

This clone was found once. The chain is built from TRBV19 and TRBJ1-5; unclear D gene. CDR1 and CDR2 from the germline V gene are LNHDA and SQIVND (reference sequence). CDR3 length: 14 residues. With 5 bases removed from V and 2 bases from J, the gap between germline ends came to 10 bases. The CDR3 coding sequence is TGTGCCAGTAGTGAGGGTCGGCGCAATCAGCCCCAGCATTTT. It codes for CASSEGRRNQPQHF.

The chain couples TRBV27 to TRBJ1-4; D unresolved. V shed 1 base and J shed 6 bases, with 27 bases lying between them. Per the germline V gene, CDR1 is MNHEY and CDR2 is SMNVEV (reference sequence). The CDR3 contains 20 residues. Here the CDR3 DNA reads TGTGCCAGCAGTTTATTTGGATCCGCTCCGACACAGCGGGTCGATGAAAAACTGTTTTTT. Translating it yields CASSLFGSAPTQRVDEKLFF. The full variable domain, completed using reference TRBV27 and TRBJ1-4, is EAQVTQNPRYLITVTGKKLTVTCSQNMNHEYMSWYRQDPGLGLRQIYYSMNVEVTDKGDVPEGYKVSRKEKRNFPLILESPSPNQTSLYFCASSLFGSAPTQRVDEKLFFGSGTQLSVL.

V is TRBV19 and J is TRBJ2-4, with D possibly TRBD1 on 6 matching bases. V was trimmed by 6 bases and J by 2 bases, leaving 17 bases between them. The CDR3 length is 16 residues. The germline V gene encodes CDR1 LNHDA and CDR2 SQIVND (reference sequence). The CDR3 sequence is CASSLDSFLSKNIQYF. CDR3 nucleotide sequence: TGTGCCAGTAGCCTGGACAGCTTCTTGTCCAAAAACATTCAGTACTTC.

CDR3 residues: CASSSGLAGAPLSYEQYF. The CDR3 DNA follows: TGTGCCAGCAGCTCGGGACTAGCGGGGGCCCCCCTATCCTACGAGCAGTACTTC. This chain links TRBV7-8 with TRBJ2-7; 14 bases match TRBD2. CDR1 is SGHVS and CDR2 is FQNEAQ in the germline V gene. V dropped 4 bases and J dropped 1; count of bases not matched to a gene: 9. This CDR3 region has 18 residues. Complete variable domain (other parts from reference TRBV7-8 and TRBJ2-7): GAGVSQSPRYKVAKRGQDVALRCDPISGHVSLFWYQQALGQGPEFLTYFQNEAQLDKSGLPSDRFFAERPEGSVSTLKIQRTQQEDSAVYLCASSSGLAGAPLSYEQYFGPGTRLTVT.

V is TRBV19 and J is TRBJ2-3, with 10 bases lining up with TRBD2. After removal of 8 bases from V and 6 bases from J, the junction contained 11 bases not matched to a gene. This CDR3 comprises 15 residues. CDR1 is LNHDA, CDR2 SQIVND, per germline (reference sequence). The CDR3 reads CASGILAGVEDTQYF. In nucleotides, the CDR3 is TGTGCCAGTGGAATTCTAGCGGGGGTGGAGGATACGCAGTATTTT.

In the case of this clone: Since no conserved phenylalanine or tryptophan closes the CDR3, a read error is the likely cause. This chain links TRBV4-3 with TRBJ1-2; perhaps TRBD1 as D (6 bases). The CDR3 is 14 amino acids. Per the germline V gene, CDR1 is LGHNA and CDR2 is YSLEER. Trimming cost V 0 bases and J 8 bases, with 13 bases left between them. The DNA for the CDR3 is TGCGCCAGCAGCCAAGATCCGGGCCAGGGGGGCTACACCTCC. Translated, it gives CASSQDPGQGGYTS.

The chain employs TRBV7-2 and TRBJ1-2; TRBD1 matches 9 bases. V was pared by 7 bases and J by 5 bases, with 8 bases of the junction left unmatched. The CDR3 consists of 14 residues. From germline, CDR1 is SGHTA and CDR2 FQGNSA. The DNA for the CDR3 is TGTGCCAGCACCGAACAGGGGGCAGGGTATGGCTACACCTTC. It specifies CASTEQGAGYGYTF.